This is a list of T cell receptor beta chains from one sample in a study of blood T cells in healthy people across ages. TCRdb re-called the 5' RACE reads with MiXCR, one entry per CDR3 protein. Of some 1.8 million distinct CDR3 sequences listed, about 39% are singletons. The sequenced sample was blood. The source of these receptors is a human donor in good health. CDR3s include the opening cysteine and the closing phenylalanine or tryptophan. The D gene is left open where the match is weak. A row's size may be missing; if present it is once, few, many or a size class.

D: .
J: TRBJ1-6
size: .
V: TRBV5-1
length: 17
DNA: TGCGCCAGCAGCTTCGCTCCCGCGGGGGCGGCTAATTCACCCCTCCACTTT
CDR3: CASSFAPAGAANSPLHF

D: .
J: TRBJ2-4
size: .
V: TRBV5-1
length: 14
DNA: TGCGCCAGCAGCCTTCGGACAGGGAGGGACATTCAGTACTTC
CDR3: CASSLRTGRDIQYF

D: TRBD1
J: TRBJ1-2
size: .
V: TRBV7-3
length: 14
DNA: TGTGCCAGCAGCCTAGGGGGCGCTTCGCGGGGCTACACCTTC
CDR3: CASSLGGASRGYTF

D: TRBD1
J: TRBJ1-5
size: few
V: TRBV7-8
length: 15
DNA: TGTGCCAGCAGCTTAGCCACAGGGGGAAATAAGCCCCAGCATTTT
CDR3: CASSLATGGNKPQHF

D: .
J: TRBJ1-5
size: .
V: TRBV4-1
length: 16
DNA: TGCGCCAGCAGTAGAGATCCCGTGGCACCCAATCAGCCCCAGCATTTT
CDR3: CASSRDPVAPNQPQHF

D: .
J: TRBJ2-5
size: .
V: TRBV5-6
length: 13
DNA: TGTGCCAGCAGCTCAACAGGGTTCTTGGAGCAGTACTTC
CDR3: CASSSTGFLEQYF

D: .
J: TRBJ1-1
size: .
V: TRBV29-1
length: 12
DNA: TGCAGCGTTGCCTTTGGGGGACGGGTAGCTTTCTTT
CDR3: CSVAFGGRVAFF

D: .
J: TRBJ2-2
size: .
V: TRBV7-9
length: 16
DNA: TGTGCCAGCAGCTTAGTTCGGCCTAGACCGACCGGGGAGCTGTTTTTT
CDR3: CASSLVRPRPTGELFF

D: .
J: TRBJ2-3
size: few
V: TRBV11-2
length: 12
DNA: TGTGCCAGCAGCTTAGGGGGGGATAAGCAGTATTTT
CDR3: CASSLGGDKQYF

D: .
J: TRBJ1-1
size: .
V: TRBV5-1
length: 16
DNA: TGCGCCAGCAGCTTGTTGCCGGGTTCGGGGAACACTGAAGCTTTCTTT
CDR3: CASSLLPGSGNTEAFF

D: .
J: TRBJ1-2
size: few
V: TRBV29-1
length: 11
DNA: TGCAGCGTTGAAGGCGTCCTCGGCTACACCTTC
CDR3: CSVEGVLGYTF

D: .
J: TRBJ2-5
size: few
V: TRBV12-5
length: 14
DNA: TGTGCTAGTGGTTCGAGCTATCAAGACGGGACCCAGTACTTC
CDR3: CASGSSYQDGTQYF

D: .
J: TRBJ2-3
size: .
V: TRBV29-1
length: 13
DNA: TGCAGCAGCAGGGAAGTGGGCACAGATACGCAGTATTTT
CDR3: CSSREVGTDTQYF

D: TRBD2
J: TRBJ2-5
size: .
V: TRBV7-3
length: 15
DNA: TGTGCCTGCAGCTTATATGGACTAGCGGAAGAGACCCAGTACTTC
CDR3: CACSLYGLAEETQYF

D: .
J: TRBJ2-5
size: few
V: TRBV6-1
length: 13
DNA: TGTGCCAGCAGGGACAAAATGAAAGAGACCCAGTACTTC
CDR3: CASRDKMKETQYF

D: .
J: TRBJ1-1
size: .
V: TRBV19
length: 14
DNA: TGTGCCAGTACCCTGGGAGGGCAGAACACTGAAGCTTTCTTT
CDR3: CASTLGGQNTEAFF

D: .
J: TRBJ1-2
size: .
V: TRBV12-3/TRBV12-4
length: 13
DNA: TGTGCCAGCAGTTTTGGGGCCCTCTATGGCTACACCTTC
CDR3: CASSFGALYGYTF

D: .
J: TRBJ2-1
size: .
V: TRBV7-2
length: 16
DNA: TGTGCCAGCAGCTTAGATTTCGCTCCGGTCTACAATGAGCAGTTCTTC
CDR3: CASSLDFAPVYNEQFF

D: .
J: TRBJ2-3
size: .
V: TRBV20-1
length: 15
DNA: TGCAGTGCTAGAAAGCTTAGCGGCGGCACAGATACGCAGTATTTT
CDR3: CSARKLSGGTDTQYF

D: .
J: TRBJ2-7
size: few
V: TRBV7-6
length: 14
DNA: TGTGCCAGCAGCTTAGTTGGGTTTAGGGACGAGCAGTACTTC
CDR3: CASSLVGFRDEQYF

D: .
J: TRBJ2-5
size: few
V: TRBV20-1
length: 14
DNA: TGCAGTGCTAGAGATGGCACAGGCCAAGAGACCCAGTACTTC
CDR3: CSARDGTGQETQYF

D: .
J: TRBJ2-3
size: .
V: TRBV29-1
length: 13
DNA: TGCAGCGTTGAAGGCTCAGACACAGATACGCAGTATTTT
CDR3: CSVEGSDTDTQYF

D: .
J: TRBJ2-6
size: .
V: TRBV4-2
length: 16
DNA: TGTGCCAGCAGCCTTAAAAAGGGTTCTGGGGCCAACGTCCTGACTTTC
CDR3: CASSLKKGSGANVLTF

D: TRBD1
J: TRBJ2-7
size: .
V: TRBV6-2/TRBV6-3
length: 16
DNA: TGTGCCAGCAGTTGCACGCGGACAGGGAAGCGCTACGAGCAGTACTTC
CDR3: CASSCTRTGKRYEQYF

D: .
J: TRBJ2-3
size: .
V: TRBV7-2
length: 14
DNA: TGTGCCAGCAGCTTATACGGCCCATGGGATACGCAGTATTTT
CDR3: CASSLYGPWDTQYF

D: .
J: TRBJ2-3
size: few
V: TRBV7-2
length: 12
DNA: TGTGCCAGCAGCCCTTCTGGGTATACGCAGTATTTT
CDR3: CASSPSGYTQYF

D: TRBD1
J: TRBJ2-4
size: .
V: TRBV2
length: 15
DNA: TGTGCCAGCAGTCGCCCCGGGACAGAATTAAACATTCAGTACTTC
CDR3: CASSRPGTELNIQYF